This entry is about one TCR beta chain. What it recognizes is unknown. The CDR3 runs 15 residues. V gave up 5 bases and J gave up 6 bases, with 16 bases separating them. Germline values: CDR1 SEHNR, CDR2 FQNEAQ (reference sequence). The data stem from a study of brain T cells in children with intractable seizures. Notes on the study in general: HCMV serostatus was not known, and viral specificity came from CDR3 similarity only.

Sequencing was limited to surgery cases with top T cell transcript signatures in brain tissue. Patients received at least one anti-epileptic drug before surgery. The repertoire was sequenced with immunoSEQ multiplex PCR; TCRdb's copy has only in-frame clones and lacks some. The sample has approximately 77,000 clones, more than 85% seen once. The sequence derives from a boy under two years old with tuberous sclerosis and intractable seizures. The genes are TRBV7-9 and TRBJ2-2; tentatively, D is TRBD1 (6 bases). The material was peripheral blood, obtained at surgery. The CDR3 protein is CASSPTLGAPGELFF. In DNA, the CDR3 is TGTGCCAGCAGCCCAACTCTGGGGGCCCCCGGGGAGCTGTTTTTT.